Listed below are T cell receptor beta chains from one sample, sequenced in a study of blood T cell repertoires in COVID-19. Produced via immunoSEQ multiplex PCR; TCRdb's table is partial and in-frame only. This sample has about 270,000 clones; 75% to 90% occur once, and the top ten carry 2.4%. The sample was PBMCs or T cells enriched from blood (not recorded which). The receptors were sampled from a woman between 18 and 29 years old who had recovered from COVID-19. Both conserved end residues are part of each CDR3. D genes are given only for firm matches. Only some rows state a clone size, as once, few, many or a class for expanded clones.

.	TRBV7-8	.	TRBJ2-5	TGTGCCAGCAGCTTAGCTTTCGGGTCCGAGACCCAGTACTTC	CASSLAFGSETQYF
.	TRBV12-3/TRBV12-4	once	TRBJ2-3	TGTGCCAGCCGAAAGGGAGGCGCAGATACGCAGTATTTT	CASRKGGADTQYF
TRBD1	TRBV18	.	TRBJ1-2	TGTGCCAGTTCAGACAGGGGAGATGGCTACACCTTC	CASSDRGDGYTF
TRBD1	TRBV23-1	many	TRBJ2-3	TGCGCCAGACGGCGGGACAGGGGCACAGATACGCAGTATTTT	CARRRDRGTDTQYF
.	TRBV27	.	TRBJ1-2	TGTGCCAGCAGTTTACAGGGATCGAGTTATGGCTACACCTTC	CASSLQGSSYGYTF
.	TRBV2	.	TRBJ2-5	TGTGCCAGCAAGGACAGTCTACAAGAGACCCAGTACTTC	CASKDSLQETQYF
.	TRBV4-1	.	TRBJ2-3	TGCGCCAGCAGCCAAGATCGTCCAGGGACTTACACAGATACGCAGTATTTT	CASSQDRPGTYTDTQYF
TRBD1	TRBV2	.	TRBJ1-2	TGTGCCAGCAGTGTGGGACAGGGGATAGGCTATGGCTACACCTTC	CASSVGQGIGYGYTF
TRBD1	TRBV6-5	.	TRBJ1-2	TGTGCCAGCAGATCGACAGGGAGTAACTATGGCTACACCTTC	CASRSTGSNYGYTF
.	TRBV5-1	.	TRBJ1-1	TGCGCCAGCAGCCCTGGACAATTCGGGAACACTGAAGCTTTCTTT	CASSPGQFGNTEAFF
TRBD1	TRBV24-1	few	TRBJ1-1	TGTGCCACCGACAGGGGAAGAGACACTGAAGCTTTCTTT	CATDRGRDTEAFF
.	TRBV19	once	TRBJ1-1	TGTGCCAGTAGTAAATCCGTAATGAACACTGAAGCTTTCTTT	CASSKSVMNTEAFF
.	TRBV3-1/TRBV3-2	.	TRBJ1-1	TGTGCCAGCATGGGGGGATGGGGCACTGAAGCTTTCTTT	CASMGGWGTEAFF
.	TRBV15	few	TRBJ1-6	TGTGCCACCAGCAGAGGGACGTCCAGGGCGAGCTCCTATAATTCACCCCTCCACTTT	CATSRGTSRASSYNSPLHF
TRBD1	TRBV11-3	.	TRBJ2-2	TGTGCCAGCAGCTTAGGGACAGGGGACACCGGGGAGCTGTTTTTT	CASSLGTGDTGELFF
TRBD1	TRBV11-2	.	TRBJ2-2	TGTGCCAGCAGCGCGACGAACAGGGGGCGCACCGGGGAGCTGTTTTTT	CASSATNRGRTGELFF
TRBD2	TRBV6-5	.	TRBJ2-7	TGTGCCAGCAGTTACCCTAGCGGGGGGGATGGCGAGCAGTACTTC	CASSYPSGGDGEQYF
TRBD2	TRBV25-1	.	TRBJ2-7	TGTGCCAGCAGTGTCAACGGGGGGGGTTACGAGCAGTACTTC	CASSVNGGGYEQYF
TRBD2	TRBV7-7	.	TRBJ2-1	TGTGCTAGCAGCTTAGCGGGGGGGCAACATGAGCAGTTCTTC	CASSLAGGQHEQFF
TRBD1	TRBV10-3	.	TRBJ1-1	TGTGCCATCAGTGAGCCCGCGGCAGGGGGCACTGAAGCTTTCTTT	CAISEPAAGGTEAFF
TRBD1	TRBV2	.	TRBJ1-4	TGTGCCAGCAGTGAGCTGGGGGGACAGCGTAATGAAAAACTGTTTTTT	CASSELGGQRNEKLFF
.	TRBV9	.	TRBJ2-1	TGTGCCAGCAGCCCCCGGCAGGGGGGCTCCTACAATGAGCAGTTCTTC	CASSPRQGGSYNEQFF
.	TRBV25-1	once	TRBJ1-2	TGTGCCAGCAGTGGGGGAGGACGGTTCTATGGCTACACCTTC	CASSGGGRFYGYTF
.	TRBV14	.	TRBJ1-4	TGTGCCAGCAGCCAAGGTCTGGGCACTGCTAATGAAAAACTGTTTTTT	CASSQGLGTANEKLFF
TRBD2	TRBV19	.	TRBJ2-3	TGTGCCAGTAGTATCGGGACTAGCGGGGAGCGCACAGATACGCAGTATTTT	CASSIGTSGERTDTQYF
.	TRBV28	.	TRBJ2-7	TGTGCCAGCAGTCGAGTCTACGAGCAGTACTTC	CASSRVYEQYF
TRBD2	TRBV4-1	once	TRBJ2-3	TGCGCCAGCAGCCTTACTAGCGGGGACTTAGATACGCAGTATTTT	CASSLTSGDLDTQYF
.	TRBV11-2	.	TRBJ2-7	TGTGCCAGCAGCGACTCCCGGGGTTTGGGCGAGCAGTACTTC	CASSDSRGLGEQYF
TRBD1	TRBV7-8	once	TRBJ1-5	TGTGCCAGCAGCTTAGGAGGGGGCGGGCAGCCCCAGCATTTT	CASSLGGGGQPQHF
TRBD1	TRBV2	.	TRBJ2-5	TGTGCCAGCAGGGACAGGGTGGTGACCCAGTACTTC	CASRDRVVTQYF
.	TRBV11-1	.	TRBJ1-2	TGTGCCAGCAGCTTTACTCCATATATTGCCTATGGCTACACCTTC	CASSFTPYIAYGYTF
.	TRBV7-9	.	TRBJ2-1	TGTGCCAGCAGCTTAGTTTCAGGGTACAATGAGCAGTTCTTC	CASSLVSGYNEQFF
.	TRBV28	.	TRBJ1-3	TGTGCCAGCCAGACTCGGGGGGAACGGACCATATATTTT	CASQTRGERTIYF
TRBD1	TRBV4-1	.	TRBJ2-3	TGCGCCAGCAGCCAAGACCAAATCACAGGGGGTTCCGCTAGCACAGATACGCAGTATTTT	CASSQDQITGGSASTDTQYF
TRBD2	TRBV6-5	.	TRBJ2-1	TGTGCCAGCAAAAAGCGGGGGGCGGCTGACAATGAGCAGTTCTTC	CASKKRGAADNEQFF
TRBD2	TRBV5-4	.	TRBJ2-1	TGTGCCAGCAGCTCCGGACTAGCGGGGCGGAGAGGGAATGAGCAGTTCTTC	CASSSGLAGRRGNEQFF
TRBD1	TRBV19	.	TRBJ1-5	TGTGCCAGTAGGGTTCAGGGGGGCAGTCAGCCCCAGCATTTT	CASRVQGGSQPQHF
.	TRBV28	.	TRBJ1-3	TGTGCCAGCAGAACGTCCGGGTCCGGAAACACCATATATTTT	CASRTSGSGNTIYF
TRBD2	TRBV10-3	.	TRBJ2-1	TGTGCCACTTCTCCGGGACTAGACTACAATGAGCAGTTCTTC	CATSPGLDYNEQFF
TRBD1	TRBV7-9	.	TRBJ2-5	TGTGCCAGCAGCTTAGCGATAGGAACGGACAGGGGTTTACAAGAGACCCAGTACTTC	CASSLAIGTDRGLQETQYF
TRBD1	TRBV7-9	.	TRBJ1-6	TGTGCCAGCAGCTTTCGAGGGGGCGCCGAGATCTCCTATAATTCACCCCTCCACTTT	CASSFRGGAEISYNSPLHF
.	TRBV6-4	.	TRBJ1-3	TGTGCCAGCAGTGGACATGATCGACCCGGACACCTTAACTCTGGAAACACCATATATTTT	CASSGHDRPGHLNSGNTIYF
.	TRBV6-1	few	TRBJ2-3	TGTGCCAGCAGTGGACTCAGGACAGGGAGGGCAGATACGCAGTATTTT	CASSGLRTGRADTQYF
TRBD1	TRBV5-6	.	TRBJ1-2	TGTGCCAGCAGCACGGAATCCAGGGGGCCCTATGGCTACACCTTC	CASSTESRGPYGYTF
TRBD1	TRBV4-1	.	TRBJ2-7	TGCGCCAGCAGCCAACAGGGGGTTGACTACGAGCAGTACTTC	CASSQQGVDYEQYF
.	TRBV3-1/TRBV3-2	.	TRBJ1-1	TGTGCCAGCAGCTCCTTGTGGAACACTGAAGCTTTCTTT	CASSSLWNTEAFF
TRBD1	TRBV19	.	TRBJ2-5	TGTGCCAGTAGTACACGACAGGGATTGGAGACCCAGTACTTC	CASSTRQGLETQYF
TRBD1	TRBV11-1	.	TRBJ2-7	TGTGCCAGCAGCCCCGGGACAGGGACCTACGAGCAGTACTTC	CASSPGTGTYEQYF
.	TRBV2	few	TRBJ2-2	TGTGCCAGCACAAGAGGAGGGGGCTGGGGCACCGGGGAGCTGTTTTTT	CASTRGGGWGTGELFF
TRBD1	TRBV4-1	.	TRBJ1-1	TGCGCCAGCAGCCAGAGCCTAGGGGGCGTCCCGAACACTGAAGCTTTCTTT	CASSQSLGGVPNTEAFF
TRBD2	TRBV6-6	.	TRBJ2-2	TGTGCCAGCAGTTACGGACTAGCGGGGAGAACCGGGGAGCTGTTTTTT	CASSYGLAGRTGELFF
TRBD2	TRBV5-1	few	TRBJ2-3	TGCGCCAGCAGCTTATTACAGCGGGGGGCCACAGATACGCAGTATTTT	CASSLLQRGATDTQYF
TRBD1	TRBV3-1/TRBV3-2	once	TRBJ1-5	TGTGCCAGCAGCCAAGGAGGGGGCGGTCAGCCCCAGCATTTT	CASSQGGGGQPQHF
.	TRBV7-9	.	TRBJ2-7	TGTGCCAGCAGCCCCCGGGAATTAAGGGCCTACGAGCAGTACTTC	CASSPRELRAYEQYF